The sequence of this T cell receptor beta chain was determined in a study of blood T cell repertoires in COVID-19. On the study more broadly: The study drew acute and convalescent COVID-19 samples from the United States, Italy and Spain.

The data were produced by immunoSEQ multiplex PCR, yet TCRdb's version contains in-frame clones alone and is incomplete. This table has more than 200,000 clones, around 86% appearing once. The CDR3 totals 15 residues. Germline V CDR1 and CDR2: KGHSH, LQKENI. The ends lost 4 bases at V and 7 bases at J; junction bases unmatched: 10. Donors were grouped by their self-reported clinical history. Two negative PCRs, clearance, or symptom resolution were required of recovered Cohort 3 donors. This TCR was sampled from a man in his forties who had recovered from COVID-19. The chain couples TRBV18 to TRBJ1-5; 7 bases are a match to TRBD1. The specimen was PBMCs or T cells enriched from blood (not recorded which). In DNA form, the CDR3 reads TGTGCCAGCTCACTGTCCCGGGACAGCTTACAGCCCCAGCATTTT. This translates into CASSLSRDSLQPQHF.